This note documents a single T cell receptor (beta chain) sequence. Methods used by the authors: Counts of nucleated cells, estimated from reference gene primer amplification, were obtained. The data were produced by immunoSEQ multiplex PCR, yet TCRdb's version contains in-frame clones alone and is incomplete. V and J calls and clone size are as listed in that table; D and trimming were resolved from the DNA. The top ten clones hold under 2.5% of a sample with roughly 86,000 clones, about nine tenths of them seen once. This specimen belongs to a study of blood T cell repertoires in COVID-19. Across the study: Material from acute and convalescent COVID-19 was sourced from the United States, Italy and Spain.

Per germline, CDR1 SGHAT and CDR2 FQNNGV. The CDR3 totals 14 residues. Trimming cost V 4 bases and J 0 bases, with 7 bases left between them. The receptor's source is a woman in her forties or fifties in a cohort sampled during active COVID-19. The V and J genes are TRBV11-2 and TRBJ1-3; tentative D call: TRBD1 (6 bases). Sequencing was performed on peripheral blood. CDR3 sequence (DNA): TGTGCCAGCAGCTCGGGACACTCTGGAAACACCATATATTTT. The encoded protein is CASSSGHSGNTIYF.